Listed below are T cell receptor beta chains from one sample, sequenced in a study of cytomegalovirus exposure and HLA in healthy donors. TCRdb keeps only in-frame clones here, not all; method: immunoSEQ multiplex PCR. The repertoire includes approximately 210,000 clones, about four fifths of them detected once, and 9.5% to 13% sits in the top ten. The specimen was PBMCs. Receptor source: a woman in her forties or fifties in good health and CMV-seropositive. CDR3s include the opening cysteine and the closing phenylalanine or tryptophan. Expanded clones are given a class, and other clones once, few, many or no size at all.

TRBV7-6	NA	CASSLGGLSPGELFF
TRBV19	NA	CASSIYPAGGPEQFF
TRBV28	NA	CASSPRAGSNQPQHF
TRBV6-1	NA	CASTQQGAVGEQYF
TRBV19	few	CASSLNRAEAFF
TRBV6-5	NA	CASSSGFRAFF
TRBV4-1	NA	CASSRVPGQPNEKLFF
TRBV9	NA	CASSVLAGGNNEQFF
TRBV7-9	NA	CASSLGGSNYGYTF
TRBV13	NA	CASSLGWTAEYNSPLHF
TRBV7-9	NA	CSSSSQGSAEAFF
TRBV10-2	NA	CASSDSAGMEKLFF
TRBV6-5	NA	CASSYFTGAKNIQYF
TRBV5-1	NA	CASSLGAASYAEQYF
TRBV6-7	few	CASSYWGHNEQFF
TRBV27	NA	CASSLSLGQGKYEQYF
TRBV6-1	NA	CASSPGIAGATQYF
TRBV28	once	CASLTAAGDTGELFF
TRBV7-6	NA	CASSLVVGENSPLHF
TRBV7-2	NA	CASSLGGAVSSYEQYF